Listed here is a single T cell receptor beta chain. V was clipped by 4 bases and J by 10 bases; unmatched bases: 10. Germline V gene sequence: CDR1 KGHDR, CDR2 SFDVKD. The CDR3 is 14 residues long. The data are from a study of blood T cell repertoires in COVID-19. Study-level information: Material from acute and convalescent COVID-19 was sourced from the United States, Italy and Spain.

Adults between roughly 18 and 95 years of age took part from more than 20 US areas. Authors' processing steps: Amplification of reference gene primers was used by the study to estimate nucleated cell counts. The repertoire was sequenced with immunoSEQ multiplex PCR; TCRdb's copy has only in-frame clones and lacks some. D and trimming come from the DNA, and the V and J calls and clone size come from that table. The data show roughly 58,000 clones, roughly 70% seen once. The sample comprised PBMCs or T cells enriched from blood (not recorded which). The TCR sequence derives from a woman aged 55-70 years who had been exposed to COVID-19. This chain joins TRBV24-1 and TRBJ1-1, with 8 bases fitting TRBD1. This CDR3 reads CATSENDRGVRAFF. For the CDR3, the DNA is TGTGCCACCAGTGAGAATGACAGGGGAGTAAGAGCTTTCTTT.